This entry lists 23 T cell receptor beta chains sequenced from one sample in a study of T cell repertoires in cytomegalovirus infection. Each CDR3 protein gets one entry after TCRdb re-called the reads with MiXCR. Of approximately 770,000 distinct CDR3 sequences detected, roughly 28% appear once; the ten largest clones hold 10% to 15%. For these TCRs, the target antigens are not known. The source material was cultured CD8+ T cells from PBMCs, sampled from culture after CMV antigen stimulation. The receptor set was obtained from a human donor in good health (CMV status not recorded). Some clones in this sample may be carry-over from other donors' samples.

The rearrangement joins TRBV25-1 to TRBJ2-3, with 12 bases matching TRBD2. This CDR3 region has 17 residues. The germline CDR1 and CDR2 sequences are MGHDK and SYGVNS. V lost 5 bases to trimming and J lost 2 bases; unmatched junction nucleotides: 8. The CDR3 is CASSHTSGGLYTDTQYF. CDR3 in DNA: TGTGCCAGCAGTCACACTAGCGGGGGGCTTTACACAGATACGCAGTATTTT.

This clonotype was counted a few times. This chain joins TRBV12-3 or TRBV12-4 and TRBJ2-7; D tentatively fits TRBD1 or TRBD2 (5 bases each). V lost 6 bases, J lost 6 bases, and 12 bases lay in between. The length of the CDR3 is 12 residues. CDR3 in DNA: TGTGCCAGCAGCACGGGACGCGGCGAGCAGTACGTC. Translation gives CASSTGRGEQYV.

This clonotype was detected a few times. The rearrangement joins TRBV25-1 to TRBJ1-5, with D perhaps TRBD1 (5 bases). CDR3 size: 14 residues. The V end lost 7 bases, the J end lost 2 bases, and 12 bases lay between the germline ends. In germline, CDR1 is MGHDK, CDR2 SYGVNS. The CDR3 region has the DNA TGTGCCAGCATGGGCCAGGGTGGCAATCAGCCCCAGCATTTT. This codes for CASMGQGGNQPQHF.

The chain uses TRBV25-1 and TRBJ2-3, with 13 bases aligning to TRBD2. Losses at the gene ends were 4 bases for V and 3 bases for J; bases not matched to a gene: 4. This CDR3 contains 16 residues. CDR1 is MGHDK and CDR2 is SYGVNS in the germline V gene. For the CDR3, the DNA is TGTGCCAGCAGTGGGGGACTAGCGGGGATTACAGATACGCAGTATTTT. Protein sequence: CASSGGLAGITDTQYF.

V and J are TRBV7-9 and TRBJ1-6; TRBD1 aligns across 8 bases. The CDR3 is 15 amino acids. Germline CDR1 SEHNR, CDR2 FQNEAQ (reference sequence). V lost 5 bases and J lost 6; bases outside the gene matches: 6. CDR3 sequence: CASSEDRDLNSPLHF. Here the CDR3 DNA reads TGTGCCAGCAGCGAGGACAGGGACCTTAATTCACCCCTCCACTTT.

The chain employs TRBV6-8 and TRBJ1-6; 10 positions match TRBD1. This CDR3 comprises 17 residues. Looked up from germline, CDR1 is MNHGY and CDR2 is SAAAGT. The trim removed 4 bases at V and 2 bases at J, leaving 5 bases unmatched. The CDR3 region has the DNA TGTGCCAGCAGTTCGACAGGGGGCTTAACCTATAATTCACCCCTCCACTTT. Translation: CASSSTGGLTYNSPLHF.

The V gene is TRBV2, the J gene TRBJ2-3; a possible D gene is TRBD2 (5 bases). Germline CDR1 reads SNHLY; CDR2 reads FYNNEI. This CDR3 region has 15 residues. The V gene lost 9 bases and the J gene lost 1 base, with 17 bases spanning the gap. The CDR3 DNA is TGTGCCAGAGAAACCCCGGGGAGTCGCACAGATACGCAGTATTTT. Encoded protein: CARETPGSRTDTQYF.

This clonotype was detected many times. The rearrangement uses TRBV12-3 or TRBV12-4 and TRBJ1-5, with no clear D. This CDR3 has 15 residues. Trimming pared 6 bases from V and 0 bases from J, leaving 12 bases between. CDR3: CASSPDIYSNQPQHF. The CDR3 region has the DNA TGTGCCAGCAGCCCAGACATATATAGCAATCAGCCCCAGCATTTT.

This clonotype was detected only a few times. This rearrangement joins TRBV6-1 to TRBJ1-5; 11 bases line up with TRBD1. V shed 5 bases, J shed 6 bases, and the junction held 9 bases outside the gene matches. Germline assignment: CDR1 MNHNS and CDR2 SASEGT. The CDR3 is made up of 16 amino acids. DNA for the CDR3: TGTGCCAGCAGTCCCAACGGACAGGGGGCTTTTCAGCCCCAGCATTTT. Translated: CASSPNGQGAFQPQHF.

V is TRBV29-1 and J is TRBJ1-1, with 9 bases identical to TRBD1. The germline CDR1 and CDR2 sequences are SQVTM and ANQGSEA. The CDR3 has 14 residues. J gave up 4 bases and V 2 bases, and 5 bases lay outside the gene matches. The CDR3 loop reads CSVETEDRGTEAFF. The CDR3 nucleotides are TGCAGCGTTGAAACCGAGGACAGGGGCACTGAAGCTTTCTTT. The full variable domain, rest sourced from reference TRBV29-1 and TRBJ1-1, is SAVISQKPSRDICQRGTSLTIQCQVDSQVTMMFWYRQQPGQSLTLIATANQGSEATYESGFVIDKFPISRPNLTFSTLTVSNMSPEDSSIYLCSVETEDRGTEAFFGQGTRLTVV.

This clonotype was counted many times. The V gene is TRBV7-6, the J gene TRBJ1-4; D not certain. Germline V CDR1 and CDR2: SGHVS, FNYEAQ. CDR3 length: 16 amino acids. V lost 7 bases and J 8 bases, leaving 23 bases between the germline ends. In nucleotides, the CDR3 is TGTGCCAGCAATCTCGCGGCGGCAGCGCGGCCCGAAAAACTGTTTTTT. It yields the protein CASNLAAAARPEKLFF.

A word on this clonotype: This may be a read error: a much more frequent sequence differs by one nucleotide. This chain joins TRBV7-2 and TRBJ2-3, with a tentative D call TRBD1 (6 bases). The V end lost 10 bases, the J end lost 1 base, and 15 bases lay between the germline ends. The CDR3 covers 14 residues. Germline CDR1 reads SGHTA; CDR2 reads FQGNSA. The CDR3 DNA follows: TGTGCCATCTCGGCCGAGGGGGGCACAGATACGCAGTATTTT. Protein: CAISAEGGTDTQYF.

There are many counts of this clonotype. The CDR3 loop reads CASSQSDGPGNTIYF. CDR3 nucleotides: TGTGCCAGCAGCCAATCCGACGGGCCTGGAAACACCATATATTTT. This chain links TRBV7-2 with TRBJ1-3; D is undetermined. The CDR3 has 15 amino acids. From germline, CDR1 is SGHTA and CDR2 FQGNSA. Trimming shortened V by 5 bases and J by 2 bases, and 13 bases separated the two germline ends.

This chain links TRBV6-2 or TRBV6-3 with TRBJ2-1; D possibly corresponds to TRBD2 (5 bases). This CDR3 has 14 residues. The germline V gene has CDR1 MNHEY and CDR2 SVGEGT. V lost 3 bases and J 2 bases, leaving 8 bases between the germline ends. The CDR3 here is CASSYGRAYNEQFF. The CDR3, as DNA: TGTGCCAGCAGTTATGGGCGGGCCTACAATGAGCAGTTCTTC.

The rearrangement uses TRBV12-3 or TRBV12-4 and TRBJ2-5; D remains ambiguous. V was shortened by 0 bases and J by 1 base, with 9 bases between the two germline ends. This CDR3 is 15 amino acids long. CDR3 nucleotide sequence: TGTGCCAGCAGTTTAGCCCGGTATATCCAAGAGACCCAGTACTTC. It is translated as CASSLARYIQETQYF.

This clonotype was counted a few times. This chain links TRBV6-4 with TRBJ2-1; no definite D call. The CDR3 is 13 amino acids. Deletions cut 2 bases from V and 7 bases from J, with 9 bases between. Germline V lookup: CDR1 MRHNA, CDR2 SNTAGT. CDR3 nucleotides: TGTGCCAGCAGTGACAGGGCCCGGAATGAGCAGTTCTTC. It translates to CASSDRARNEQFF.

The rearrangement uses TRBV27 and TRBJ2-7, with D possibly being TRBD2 (5 bases). Germline V gene data show CDR1 as MNHEY and CDR2 as SMNVEV (reference sequence). Trimming removed 0 bases from V and 3 bases from J, with 9 bases in between. The CDR3 spans 14 residues. CDR3 in DNA: TGTGCCAGCAGTTTATCTCTTGCGGGCTACGAGCAGTACTTC. Protein product: CASSLSLAGYEQYF.

The chain carries TRBV7-8 and TRBJ2-3; the match to TRBD1 covers 8 bases. J gave up 2 bases and V 7 bases, and 8 bases lay outside the gene matches. CDR3 length: 15 amino acids. The germline V gene encodes CDR1 SGHVS and CDR2 FQNEAQ. The CDR3 sequence is CASNEGQAYTDTQYF. In DNA, the CDR3 is TGTGCCAGCAACGAGGGACAGGCGTACACAGATACGCAGTATTTT.

The rearrangement joins TRBV11-3 to TRBJ2-7; no firm D call. V lost 6 bases and J lost 2, with 17 bases in between. The CDR3 has 15 residues. CDR1 SGHNT and CDR2 YENEEA come from the germline V gene. The CDR3 coding sequence is TGTGCCAGCAGATCTCTTAAAGGGCGGACCTACGAGCAGTACGTC. It codes for CASRSLKGRTYEQYV.

The chain employs TRBV19 and TRBJ2-7; D is unclear. The CDR3 runs to 14 residues. The germline V gene encodes CDR1 LNHDA and CDR2 SQIVND (reference sequence). The germline V and J ends were trimmed by 0 bases and 3 bases, with 9 bases remaining between them. CDR3 sequence (DNA): TGTGCCAGTAGTATAGAAGTCCCGAACTACGAGCAGTACTTC. It translates to CASSIEVPNYEQYF. Supplemented by reference TRBV19 and TRBJ2-7, the full variable domain reads DGGITQSPKYLFRKEGQNVTLSCEQNLNHDAMYWYRQDPGQGLRLIYYSQIVNDFQKGDIAEGYSVSREKKESFPLTVTSAQKNPTAFYLCASSIEVPNYEQYFGPGTRLTVT.

This clonotype was counted only a few times. This chain connects TRBV6-6 to TRBJ2-5, with D tentatively TRBD2 (5 bases). Germline values: CDR1 MNHNY, CDR2 SVGAGI (reference sequence). Between the trimmed V and J ends, which lost 4 bases and 2 bases, there was a span of 11 bases. The CDR3 spans 14 residues. The CDR3 DNA follows: TGTGCCAGCAGTTTCCGGGGAAAACAAGAGACCCAGTACTTC. Translating gives CASSFRGKQETQYF.

This clonotype was found a few times. CDR3: CASSYGPGLAVTGELFF. CDR3 DNA sequence: TGTGCCAGCAGTTACGGACCGGGACTAGCAGTCACCGGGGAGCTGTTTTTT. The V call is TRBV6-5, the J call TRBJ2-2; TRBD2 agrees at 9 bases. The CDR3 consists of 17 residues. The junction had 8 bases not matched to a gene; V was cut back by 2 bases and J by 4 bases. Germline CDR1 MNHEY, CDR2 SVGAGI.

The rearrangement uses TRBV11-3 and TRBJ2-5; D possibly matches TRBD1 or TRBD2 (5 bases each). CDR3 length: 15 amino acids. The V and J ends lost 4 bases and 3 bases respectively, with 15 bases between them. CDR1 SGHNT and CDR2 YENEEA come from the germline V gene. CDR3 bases: TGTGCCAGCAGCTCGAACCGGGACGGCGAAGAGACCCAGTACTTC. Amino acids: CASSSNRDGEETQYF.